The rows below give T cell receptor beta chains drawn from one sample of a study of metastatic and nonmetastatic thyroid tumors. With MiXCR, TCRdb called clones anew from the PCR reads. This sample carries 65,000 to 70,000 clones, 14% of them seen once, and the ten largest clones take more than 6.5%. Specimen: blood. Source of these receptors: a male donor with papillary thyroid cancer or a benign thyroid nodule (not recorded which). Some clones in this sample may be carry-over from other donors' samples. CDR3s include the opening cysteine and the closing phenylalanine or tryptophan. The D gene is left open where the match is weak. Size is omitted from some rows. Given values are once, few, many or a class for expanded clones.

clone size: once; V gene: TRBV5-4; D gene: TRBD1; J gene: TRBJ2-1; CDR3 DNA: TGTGCCAGCAGACCGCAGGGGGTACTCAACAATGAGCAGTTCTTC; CDR3 protein: CASRPQGVLNNEQFF
clone size: many; V gene: TRBV5-1; D gene: TRBD2; J gene: TRBJ2-2; CDR3 DNA: TGCGCCAGCAGCTCTATAGCGGGAGTGACAACCGGGGAGCTGTTTTTT; CDR3 protein: CASSSIAGVTTGELFF
clone size: many; V gene: TRBV28; D gene: NA; J gene: TRBJ2-1; CDR3 DNA: TGTGCCAGCAGTTTTGTCAATGAGCAGTTCTTC; CDR3 protein: CASSFVNEQFF
clone size: NA; V gene: TRBV6-2/TRBV6-3; D gene: TRBD2; J gene: TRBJ2-5; CDR3 DNA: TGTGCCAGCAGTTACTGGCGGGGGGACCAAGAGACCCAGTACTTC; CDR3 protein: CASSYWRGDQETQYF
clone size: NA; V gene: TRBV11-2; D gene: NA; J gene: TRBJ1-6; CDR3 DNA: TGTGCCAGCAGCCCCGCGTCCGGACAGACCTATTCACCCCTCCACTTT; CDR3 protein: CASSPASGQTYSPLHF
clone size: many; V gene: TRBV28; D gene: NA; J gene: TRBJ1-1; CDR3 DNA: TGTGCCAGCAATCCCCACAGGGAGGGGAACACTGAAGCTTTCTTT; CDR3 protein: CASNPHREGNTEAFF
clone size: many; V gene: TRBV9; D gene: TRBD1; J gene: TRBJ2-2; CDR3 DNA: TGTGCCAGCAGCTCCCGGACAGGGAAGAACACCGGGGAGCTGTTTTTT; CDR3 protein: CASSSRTGKNTGELFF
clone size: many; V gene: TRBV27; D gene: NA; J gene: TRBJ2-2; CDR3 DNA: TGTGCCAGCAGTCCGGACGTGAAAGGGGAGCTGTTTTTT; CDR3 protein: CASSPDVKGELFF
clone size: many; V gene: TRBV12-3/TRBV12-4; D gene: NA; J gene: TRBJ1-6; CDR3 DNA: TGTGCCAGCAGCCAGAACAGTCCCCGGGATTCACCCCTCCACTTT; CDR3 protein: CASSQNSPRDSPLHF
clone size: many; V gene: TRBV15; D gene: TRBD2; J gene: TRBJ2-7; CDR3 DNA: TGTGCCACCAGCAGAGAAGGAGCGGGAGCTTACGAGCAGTACTTC; CDR3 protein: CATSREGAGAYEQYF
clone size: many; V gene: TRBV7-2; D gene: NA; J gene: TRBJ1-2; CDR3 DNA: TGTGCCAGCAGCAGTCGTAGTCCCAGTGGCTACACCTTC; CDR3 protein: CASSSRSPSGYTF
clone size: many; V gene: TRBV11-1; D gene: NA; J gene: TRBJ2-7; CDR3 DNA: TGTGCCAGCAGCACGACCACTGGTTTCTCCTACGAGCAGTACTTC; CDR3 protein: CASSTTTGFSYEQYF
clone size: many; V gene: TRBV7-6; D gene: NA; J gene: TRBJ1-1; CDR3 DNA: TGTGCCAGCAGCTTGGCGGGATTTAACACTGAAGCTTTCTTT; CDR3 protein: CASSLAGFNTEAFF
clone size: few; V gene: TRBV20-1; D gene: NA; J gene: TRBJ1-2; CDR3 DNA: TGCAGTGCTACAAAAGACAGTACCACGGGGGGCTACACCTTC; CDR3 protein: CSATKDSTTGGYTF
clone size: many; V gene: TRBV10-3; D gene: NA; J gene: TRBJ1-4; CDR3 DNA: TGTGCCATCAGTGACCAGGGAAGTGGGGAAAAACTGTTTTTT; CDR3 protein: CAISDQGSGEKLFF
clone size: many; V gene: TRBV25-1; D gene: NA; J gene: TRBJ1-5; CDR3 DNA: TGTGCCAGCAAGACGGAATATAGCAATCAGCCCCAGCATTTT; CDR3 protein: CASKTEYSNQPQHF
clone size: few; V gene: TRBV6-5; D gene: NA; J gene: TRBJ2-7; CDR3 DNA: TGTGCCAGCAGTCCCTCCGGGAGCTGGAGGGCCGGCCACGAGCAGTACTTC; CDR3 protein: CASSPSGSWRAGHEQYF
clone size: NA; V gene: TRBV6-1; D gene: NA; J gene: TRBJ1-2; CDR3 DNA: TGTGCCAGCAGTGAAGCGCCTGGGGAAGGCTATGGCTACACCTTC; CDR3 protein: CASSEAPGEGYGYTF
clone size: many; V gene: TRBV29-1; D gene: NA; J gene: TRBJ2-2; CDR3 DNA: TGCAGCGTTGAAGGTCGTCCCGGGGAGCTGTTTTTT; CDR3 protein: CSVEGRPGELFF
clone size: many; V gene: TRBV9; D gene: NA; J gene: TRBJ1-3; CDR3 DNA: TGTGCCAGCAGCGCTGGGTACTCTGGAAACACCATATATTTT; CDR3 protein: CASSAGYSGNTIYF
clone size: many; V gene: TRBV6-2/TRBV6-3; D gene: TRBD1; J gene: TRBJ1-1; CDR3 DNA: TGTGCCAGCAGTCGGGACAGGGTAACTGAAGCTTTCTTT; CDR3 protein: CASSRDRVTEAFF
clone size: NA; V gene: TRBV30; D gene: NA; J gene: TRBJ1-2; CDR3 DNA: TGTGCCTGGAGTCCCATGCAGGGAGCGGTCCATGGCTACACCTTC; CDR3 protein: CAWSPMQGAVHGYTF
clone size: many; V gene: TRBV5-4; D gene: NA; J gene: TRBJ1-3; CDR3 DNA: TGTGCCAGCAGCTTGGAGGGCTCTGGAAACACCATATATTTT; CDR3 protein: CASSLEGSGNTIYF
clone size: many; V gene: TRBV28; D gene: NA; J gene: TRBJ2-1; CDR3 DNA: TGTGCCAGCAGTTTAAGGGAGCAGTTCTTC; CDR3 protein: CASSLREQFF
clone size: NA; V gene: TRBV29-1; D gene: NA; J gene: TRBJ2-1; CDR3 DNA: TGCAGCGTTGATGGCTTGACGGGACAAACCTACAATGAGCAGTTCTTC; CDR3 protein: CSVDGLTGQTYNEQFF
clone size: NA; V gene: TRBV3-1; D gene: NA; J gene: TRBJ1-1; CDR3 DNA: TGTGCCAGCAGCCAAACTTCCCGGGGTGAAGCTTTCTTT; CDR3 protein: CASSQTSRGEAFF
clone size: many; V gene: TRBV7-9; D gene: NA; J gene: TRBJ2-3; CDR3 DNA: TGTGCCAGCAGCCCGGGACATCACACAGATACGCAGTATTTT; CDR3 protein: CASSPGHHTDTQYF
clone size: many; V gene: TRBV13; D gene: NA; J gene: TRBJ2-6; CDR3 DNA: TGTGCCAGCAGCTCCCCGGACAAAACGATTCATCCTGGGGCCAACGTCCTGACTTTC; CDR3 protein: CASSSPDKTIHPGANVLTF
clone size: many; V gene: TRBV2; D gene: TRBD1; J gene: TRBJ1-5; CDR3 DNA: TGTGCCAGCAGAGAAACAGGGGCGGGAATAGGCAATCAGCCCCAGCATTTT; CDR3 protein: CASRETGAGIGNQPQHF
clone size: many; V gene: TRBV9; D gene: TRBD2; J gene: TRBJ2-7; CDR3 DNA: TGTGCCAGCAGCCATGGACTAGCGGGAGAATTCTACGAGCAGTACTTC; CDR3 protein: CASSHGLAGEFYEQYF
clone size: NA; V gene: TRBV20-1; D gene: TRBD2; J gene: TRBJ2-5; CDR3 DNA: TGCAGTGCTGTAGCGGGAGGGCCGGGGGAGACCCAGTACTTC; CDR3 protein: CSAVAGGPGETQYF
clone size: once; V gene: TRBV7-8; D gene: NA; J gene: TRBJ2-1; CDR3 DNA: TGTGCAGGCCTAGGTCTCTATGGTGTCCTTGAGCAGTTCTTC; CDR3 protein: CAGLGLYGVLEQFF
clone size: NA; V gene: TRBV7-6; D gene: NA; J gene: TRBJ2-1; CDR3 DNA: TGTGCCAGCAGCTTGGGGGGTGGGGAAAGGAATGAGCAGTTCTTC; CDR3 protein: CASSLGGGERNEQFF
clone size: NA; V gene: TRBV20-1; D gene: TRBD1; J gene: TRBJ2-5; CDR3 DNA: TGCAGTGCTAGAGACCCTGGACAGGGTGACCAAGAGACCCAGTACTTC; CDR3 protein: CSARDPGQGDQETQYF
clone size: many; V gene: TRBV10-2; D gene: TRBD1; J gene: TRBJ1-3; CDR3 DNA: TGCGCCAGCACCCAGACAGGGGCCGCCTCTGACACCATATATTTT; CDR3 protein: CASTQTGAASDTIYF